One and the same sample provided the 20 T cell receptor beta chains below, sequenced in a study of shared clonotypes between healthy human individuals. Profiled with immunoSEQ multiplex PCR; TCRdb holds only in-frame clones, not every one. The sample lists about 2.3 million clones; just over 90% were seen once. The sample comprised naive CD4+ T cells from PBMCs. Subset described: CD45RA+ positively selected. The receptor source for this set is a man younger than 30 in good health. Some clones in this sample may be carry-over from other donors' samples.

This chain uses TRBV19 with TRBJ2-1; D gene uncertain. Between the trimmed V and J ends, which lost 9 bases and 4 bases, there was a span of 19 bases. This CDR3 has 15 residues. Germline lookup yields CDR1 LNHDA and CDR2 SQIVND (reference sequence). DNA of the CDR3: TGTGCCAGCCGAAAAGGAGCGTTTAATTACAATGAGCAGTTCTTC. Translated, it gives CASRKGAFNYNEQFF.

The chain joins TRBV11-3 to TRBJ2-1; TRBD1 aligns across 9 bases. The CDR3 contains 14 residues. With 6 bases clipped from V and 7 bases from J, the junction kept 7 bases outside the gene matches. Germline values: CDR1 SGHNT, CDR2 YENEEA. As DNA, the CDR3 is TGTGCCAGCAGTCAACAGGGGGCGGGTAATGAGCAGTTCTTC. Amino acids: CASSQQGAGNEQFF.

The chain uses TRBV4-1 and TRBJ2-6, with TRBD2 as a possible D gene (5 bases). Between the trimmed V and J ends, which lost 1 base and 0 bases, there was a span of 10 bases. CDR1 is MGHRA, CDR2 YSYEKL, per germline. The CDR3 length is 17 residues. This CDR3 is CASSQGRAGSGANVLTF. DNA of the CDR3: TGCGCCAGCAGCCAAGGGCGGGCGGGCTCTGGGGCCAACGTCCTGACTTTC.

The rearrangement links TRBV11-2 to TRBJ2-1; D is unclear. V lost 1 base to trimming and J lost 8 bases, with 9 bases between them. The CDR3 loop spans 13 amino acids. The germline gives CDR1 SGHAT, CDR2 FQNNGV. CDR3 sequence reads: CASSLVHQDEQFF. CDR3 in DNA: TGTGCCAGCAGCTTAGTCCATCAAGATGAGCAGTTCTTC.

V gene TRBV7-9 combines with J gene TRBJ2-2; possibly TRBD1 or TRBD2 for D (5 bases each). Germline V gives CDR1 SEHNR, CDR2 FQNEAQ (reference sequence). V was clipped by 5 bases and J by 1 base, with 14 bases between them. The CDR3 is 16 residues long. The CDR3 here is CASSTDGALNTGELFF. In DNA, the CDR3 is TGTGCCAGCAGCACCGACGGGGCTTTGAACACCGGGGAGCTGTTTTTT.

This clone has only one observation. This chain uses TRBV19 with TRBJ1-4; D gene unclear. The CDR3 has 14 residues. V lost 7 bases and J 8 bases, leaving 17 bases between the germline ends. CDR1 LNHDA and CDR2 SQIVND come from the germline V gene (reference sequence). The CDR3 DNA reads as TGTGCCAGTACTTGGACCGGATCCGACGAAAAACTGTTTTTT. This translates into CASTWTGSDEKLFF.

This clone has a single count. The chain combines TRBV6-5 with TRBJ2-7; 12 bases are a match to TRBD2. Germline values: CDR1 MNHEY, CDR2 SVGAGI. The CDR3 has 14 residues. J lost 7 bases, V lost 6 bases, and 7 bases had no gene match. The chain's CDR3 is CASRLGLAGVEQYF. CDR3 in DNA: TGTGCCAGCAGGTTGGGACTAGCGGGCGTAGAGCAGTACTTC.

The chain is built from TRBV5-1 and TRBJ2-3; 7 bases line up with TRBD1. The CDR3 covers 15 residues. CDR1 and CDR2 (germline): SGHRS, YFSETQ. Trimming took 5 bases from V and 2 from J; bases not matched to a gene: 8. CDR3 DNA: TGCGCCAGCAGTCAAGGACAGGTACCCACAGATACGCAGTATTTT. Translating it yields CASSQGQVPTDTQYF.

As regards this clone: The sample has other DNA sequences that encode this CDR3 too. The chain recombines TRBV5-1 with TRBJ2-3; possible D gene TRBD2, 6 bases. Germline values: CDR1 SGHRS, CDR2 YFSETQ. The CDR3 covers 15 residues. V gave up 0 bases and J gave up 0 bases, with 8 bases separating them. CDR3 coding DNA: TGCGCCAGCAGCTTGGAAGCGGGTAGCACAGATACGCAGTATTTT. This sequence encodes CASSLEAGSTDTQYF.

About this clone itself: Other DNA sequences within the sample encode an identical CDR3. This sequence joins TRBV5-1 and TRBJ2-3, with a possible D match to TRBD2 (5 bases). With 0 bases removed from V and 5 bases from J, the gap between germline ends came to 10 bases. Germline V gene lookup returns CDR1 SGHRS and CDR2 YFSETQ. The CDR3 loop spans 14 amino acids. This CDR3 is CASSLGGSGDTQYF. CDR3 DNA: TGCGCCAGCAGCTTGGGTGGGAGTGGAGATACGCAGTATTTT.

The chain recombines TRBV6-4 with TRBJ2-7; 14 positions match TRBD2. This CDR3 is 18 amino acids long. Trimming cost V 4 bases and J 2 bases; bases outside gene matches: 10. Germline CDR1 reads MRHNA; CDR2 reads SNTAGT. The CDR3 nucleotides read TGTGCCAGCAGTGCGCCCAAAGGGACTAGCGGGGGTCCCTACGAGCAGTACTTC. Residues: CASSAPKGTSGGPYEQYF.

The chain is built from TRBV9 and TRBJ1-2, with 7 nucleotides matching TRBD1. The length of the CDR3 is 16 residues. The V segment lost 1 base and the J segment 4 bases; nucleotides outside the gene matches: 10. CDR1 is SGDLS and CDR2 is YYNGEE in the germline V gene. In DNA, the CDR3 is TGTGCCAGCAGCGTATCCGGGACAGAAGTCTTCTATGGCTACACCTTC. It specifies CASSVSGTEVFYGYTF.

The chain has TRBV4-3 and TRBJ2-7, with 7 positions matching TRBD2. Germline lookup yields CDR1 LGHNA and CDR2 YSLEER. V trimming: 1 base; J trimming: 5 bases; junction bases outside the gene matches: 8. The CDR3 contains 15 residues. CDR3 nucleotides: TGCGCCAGCAGCCAAGGTGGCGGGAGTAAAGACGAGCAGTACTTC. This translates into CASSQGGGSKDEQYF.

The rearrangement links TRBV27 to TRBJ1-4; D may be TRBD1 (5 bases). The V end was cut by 2 bases, the J end by 11 bases, with 18 bases between. The germline V gene has CDR1 MNHEY and CDR2 SMNVEV (reference sequence). CDR3 length equals 15 residues. The CDR3 bases are TGTGCCAGCAGTTTAGGGGCGGCATCTGGGGGGAAACTGTTTTTT. This gives the protein CASSLGAASGGKLFF.

Only a few counts were recorded for this clone. This chain joins TRBV19 and TRBJ2-3, with D possibly matching TRBD2 (6 bases). The germline V gene has CDR1 LNHDA and CDR2 SQIVND (reference sequence). The CDR3 runs to 18 residues. Between the trimmed V and J ends, which lost 4 bases and 8 bases, there was a span of 28 bases. The CDR3 bases are TGTGCCAGTAGTACGATGGCCGGGACTCAGGGTATCAGTGGTACGCAGTATTTT. This codes for CASSTMAGTQGISGTQYF.

The chain couples TRBV2 to TRBJ2-3, with D maybe TRBD2 (5 bases). The CDR3 loop spans 16 amino acids. Germline CDR1 and CDR2: SNHLY and FYNNEI. The germline V and J ends were trimmed by 6 bases and 6 bases, with 22 bases remaining between them. CDR3 amino acids: CASSASYVSGGDTQYF. CDR3 DNA: TGTGCCAGCAGCGCCTCTTATGTGTCGGGCGGGGATACGCAGTATTTT. The whole variable domain, remainder taken from reference TRBV2 and TRBJ2-3, is EPEVTQTPSHQVTQMGQEVILRCVPISNHLYFYWYRQILGQKVEFLVSFYNNEISEKSEIFDDQFSVERPDGSNFTLKIRSTKLEDSAMYFCASSASYVSGGDTQYFGPGTRLTVL.

V gene TRBV7-2 combines with J gene TRBJ2-2; D unresolved. This CDR3 contains 16 residues. The V and J ends lost 5 bases and 2 bases respectively, with 15 bases between them. Germline V gives CDR1 SGHTA, CDR2 FQGNSA. CDR3 nucleotide sequence: TGTGCCAGCAGCGGTACCTATGGGTCCAACACCGGGGAGCTGTTTTTT. This codes for CASSGTYGSNTGELFF.

CDR3 sequence: CASSVPKRGGVYEQYF. In DNA, the CDR3 is TGTGCCAGTAGCGTGCCAAAACGAGGGGGAGTCTACGAGCAGTACTTC. V gene TRBV27 combines with J gene TRBJ2-7, with D perhaps matching TRBD1 (6 bases). Looked up from germline, CDR1 is MNHEY and CDR2 is SMNVEV (reference sequence). The CDR3 sequence is 16 residues long. Trimming pared 9 bases from V and 3 bases from J, leaving 24 bases between.

The V gene is TRBV7-9, the J gene TRBJ2-2; D perhaps matches TRBD2 (5 bases). The CDR3 loop spans 15 amino acids. V was clipped by 2 bases and J by 4 bases, with 11 bases between them. CDR1 SEHNR and CDR2 FQNEAQ come from the germline V gene (reference sequence). The CDR3 here is CASSLSLAGTGELFF. The CDR3 bases are TGTGCCAGCAGCTTATCTCTAGCCGGCACCGGGGAGCTGTTTTTT.

This sequence joins TRBV28 and TRBJ1-4, with TRBD1 matching over 7 bases. The CDR3 is 15 residues long. Germline CDR1 reads MDHEN; CDR2 reads SYDVKM. Trimming cost V 5 bases and J 6 bases; bases outside gene matches: 9. CDR3 amino acids: CASSTQTGSHEKLFF. The CDR3 nucleotides are TGTGCCAGCAGTACGCAGACAGGGTCTCATGAAAAACTGTTTTTT.